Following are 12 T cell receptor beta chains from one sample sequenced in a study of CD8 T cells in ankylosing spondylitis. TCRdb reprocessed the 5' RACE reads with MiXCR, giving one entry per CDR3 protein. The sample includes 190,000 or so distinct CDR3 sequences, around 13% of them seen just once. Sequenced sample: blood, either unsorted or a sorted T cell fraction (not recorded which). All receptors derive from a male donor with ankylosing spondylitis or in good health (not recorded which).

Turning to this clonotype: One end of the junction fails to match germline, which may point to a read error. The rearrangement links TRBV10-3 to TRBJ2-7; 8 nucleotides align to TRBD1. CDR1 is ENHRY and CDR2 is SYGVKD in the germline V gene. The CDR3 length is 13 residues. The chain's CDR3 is CTISVDRAYEQYF. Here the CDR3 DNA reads TGTACCATCAGTGTGGACAGGGCCTACGAGCAGTACTTC.

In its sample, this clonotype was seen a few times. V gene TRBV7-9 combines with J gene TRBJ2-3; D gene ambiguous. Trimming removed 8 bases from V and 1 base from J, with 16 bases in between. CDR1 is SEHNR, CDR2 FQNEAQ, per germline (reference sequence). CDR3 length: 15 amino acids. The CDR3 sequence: CASGLTQWGTDTQYF. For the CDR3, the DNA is TGTGCCAGCGGATTGACTCAATGGGGCACAGATACGCAGTATTTT.

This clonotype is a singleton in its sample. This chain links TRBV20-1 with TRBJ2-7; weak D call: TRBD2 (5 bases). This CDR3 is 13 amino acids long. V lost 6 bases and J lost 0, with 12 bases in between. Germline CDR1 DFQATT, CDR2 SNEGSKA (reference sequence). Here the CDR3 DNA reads TGCAGTGCAACAACTAGGCGCTCCTACGAGCAGTACTTC. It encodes CSATTRRSYEQYF.

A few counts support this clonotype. This CDR3 reads CASSYGRASSYEQYF. The CDR3 DNA reads as TGTGCCAGCAGTTACGGTAGGGCGTCATCCTACGAGCAGTACTTC. The chain has TRBV6-5 and TRBJ2-7; no definite D call. With 2 bases removed from V and 1 base from J, the gap between germline ends came to 12 bases. The CDR3 runs 15 residues. Germline V lookup: CDR1 MNHEY, CDR2 SVGAGI.

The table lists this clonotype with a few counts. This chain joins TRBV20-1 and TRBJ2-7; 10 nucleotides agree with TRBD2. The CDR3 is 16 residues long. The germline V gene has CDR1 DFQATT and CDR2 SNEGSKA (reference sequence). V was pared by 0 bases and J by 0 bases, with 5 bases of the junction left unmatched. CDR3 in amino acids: CSARDLWTSGSYEQYF. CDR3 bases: TGCAGTGCTAGAGATCTGTGGACTAGCGGCTCCTACGAGCAGTACTTC.

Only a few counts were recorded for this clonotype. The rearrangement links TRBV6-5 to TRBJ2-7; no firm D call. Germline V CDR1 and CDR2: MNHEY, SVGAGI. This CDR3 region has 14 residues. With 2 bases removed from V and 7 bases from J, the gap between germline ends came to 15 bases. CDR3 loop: CASSYGFDPGEQYF. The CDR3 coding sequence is TGTGCCAGCAGTTACGGGTTCGACCCCGGGGAGCAGTACTTC.

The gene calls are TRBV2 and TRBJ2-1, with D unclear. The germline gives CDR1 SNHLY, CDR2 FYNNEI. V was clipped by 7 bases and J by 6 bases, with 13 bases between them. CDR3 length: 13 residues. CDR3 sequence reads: CASIGGTANEQFF. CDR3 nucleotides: TGTGCCAGCATCGGTGGTACAGCCAATGAGCAGTTCTTC.

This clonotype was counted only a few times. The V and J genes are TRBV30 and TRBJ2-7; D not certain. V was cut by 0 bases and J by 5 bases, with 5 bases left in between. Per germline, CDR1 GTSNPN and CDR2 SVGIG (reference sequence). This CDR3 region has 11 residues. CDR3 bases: TGTGCCTGGAGTGTGGTAAACGAGCAGTACTTC. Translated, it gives CAWSVVNEQYF.

CDR3 in amino acids: CASSQEEGIIYGYTF. The CDR3 nucleotides read TGCGCCAGCAGCCAAGAGGAGGGCATCATTTATGGCTACACCTTC. V usage is TRBV4-1 and J usage is TRBJ1-2; no reliable D call. From germline, CDR1 is MGHRA and CDR2 YSYEKL. The ends were cut back, 0 bases at V and 5 bases at J, with 13 bases in the middle. The CDR3 contains 15 residues.

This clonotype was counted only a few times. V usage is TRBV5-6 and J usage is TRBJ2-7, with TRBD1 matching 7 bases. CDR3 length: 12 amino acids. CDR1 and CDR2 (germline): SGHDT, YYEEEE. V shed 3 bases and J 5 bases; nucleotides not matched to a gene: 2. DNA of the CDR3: TGTGCCAGCAGCTCACAGGGGAACGAGCAGTACTTC. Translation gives CASSSQGNEQYF.

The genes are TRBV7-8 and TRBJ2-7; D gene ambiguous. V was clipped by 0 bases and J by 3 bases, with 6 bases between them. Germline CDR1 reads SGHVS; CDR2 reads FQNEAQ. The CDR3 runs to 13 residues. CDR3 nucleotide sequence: TGTGCCAGCAGCTTAGCGTTGGGCTACGAGCAGTACTTC. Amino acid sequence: CASSLALGYEQYF. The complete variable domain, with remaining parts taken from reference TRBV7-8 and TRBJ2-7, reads GAGVSQSPRYKVAKRGQDVALRCDPISGHVSLFWYQQALGQGPEFLTYFQNEAQLDKSGLPSDRFFAERPEGSVSTLKIQRTQQEDSAVYLCASSLALGYEQYFGPGTRLTVT.

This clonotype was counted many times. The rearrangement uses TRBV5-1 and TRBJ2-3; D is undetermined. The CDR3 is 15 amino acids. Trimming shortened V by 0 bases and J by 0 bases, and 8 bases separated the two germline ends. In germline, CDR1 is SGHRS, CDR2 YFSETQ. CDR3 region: CASSLDVTSTDTQYF. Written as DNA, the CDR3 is TGCGCCAGCAGCTTGGACGTAACTAGCACAGATACGCAGTATTTT. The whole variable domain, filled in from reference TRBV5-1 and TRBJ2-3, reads KAGVTQTPRYLIKTRGQQVTLSCSPISGHRSVSWYQQTPGQGLQFLFEYFSETQRNKGNFPGRFSGRQFSNSRSEMNVSTLELGDSALYLCASSLDVTSTDTQYFGPGTRLTVL.